Below, 5 T cell receptor beta chains from the same sample are listed, as sequenced in a study of CD8 T cells in Susac syndrome. RNA, at about 0.45 to 1 ug, was reverse transcribed with random hexamers. Each CDR3 protein gets one entry after TCRdb re-called the immunoSEQ multiplex PCR reads with MiXCR. The sample carries about 190,000 distinct CDR3 sequences, approximately 94% recorded once. Input material: CD4+ T cells from PBMCs. Receptors were obtained from a human donor with Susac syndrome.

The rearrangement links TRBV6-5 to TRBJ1-6; no clear D gene. The CDR3 covers 13 residues. Germline assignment: CDR1 MNHEY and CDR2 SVGAGI. With 5 bases removed from V and 9 bases from J, the gap between germline ends came to 11 bases. CDR3: CASSVRGGSPLHF. CDR3 coding DNA: TGTGCCAGCAGTGTTCGTGGTGGTTCACCCCTCCACTTT.

V is TRBV5-4 and J is TRBJ1-2; weak D call: TRBD1 (6 bases). Germline values: CDR1 SGHNT, CDR2 YYREEE (reference sequence). The V end was cut by 4 bases, the J end by 6 bases, with 13 bases between. The CDR3 is made up of 13 amino acids. The CDR3 DNA reads TGTGCCAGCAGCACGGACAGTTCCGATGGCTACACCTTC. The encoded protein is CASSTDSSDGYTF.

V and J are TRBV12-3 or TRBV12-4 and TRBJ1-1; D gene unclear. The CDR3 extends over 15 amino acids. V lost 6 bases, J lost 3 bases, and 17 bases lay in between. The CDR3 coding sequence is TGTGCCAGCAGCAATGGACCAGTAGGGTACACTGAAGCTTTCTTT. It specifies CASSNGPVGYTEAFF.

This clonotype has only one observation. The chain couples TRBV6-5 to TRBJ1-2, with a weak D call TRBD1 (5 bases). The CDR3 totals 13 residues. The V end was cut by 6 bases, the J end by 3 bases, with 11 bases between. Per the germline V gene, CDR1 is MNHEY and CDR2 is SVGAGI. The CDR3 region is CASRTVGDYGYTF. DNA of the CDR3: TGTGCCAGCAGAACCGTGGGGGACTATGGCTACACCTTC.

The V and J genes are TRBV30 and TRBJ1-2; D uncertain. CDR3 length: 15 residues. Trimming pared 6 bases from V and 4 bases from J, leaving 21 bases between. Germline V gives CDR1 GTSNPN, CDR2 SVGIG (reference sequence). The CDR3 DNA sequence: TGTGCCTGCTTTTTGTCGCCTGGAGGACGCTATGGCTACACCTTC. Its translation: CACFLSPGGRYGYTF.